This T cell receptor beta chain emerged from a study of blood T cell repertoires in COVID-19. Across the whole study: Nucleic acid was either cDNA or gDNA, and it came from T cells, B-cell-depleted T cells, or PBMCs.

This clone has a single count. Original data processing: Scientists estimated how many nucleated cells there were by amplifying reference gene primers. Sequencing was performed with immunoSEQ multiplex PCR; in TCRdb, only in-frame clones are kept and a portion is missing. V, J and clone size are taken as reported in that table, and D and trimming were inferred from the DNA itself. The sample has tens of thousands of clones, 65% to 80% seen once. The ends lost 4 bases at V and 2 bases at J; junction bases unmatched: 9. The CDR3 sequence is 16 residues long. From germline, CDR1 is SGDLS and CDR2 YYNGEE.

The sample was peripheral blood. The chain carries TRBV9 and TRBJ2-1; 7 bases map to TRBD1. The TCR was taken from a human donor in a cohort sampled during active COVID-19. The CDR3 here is CASSPRQGVPYNEQFF. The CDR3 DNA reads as TGTGCCAGCAGCCCCCGACAGGGAGTCCCCTACAATGAGCAGTTCTTC. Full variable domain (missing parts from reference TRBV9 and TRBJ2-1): DSGVTQTPKHLITATGQRVTLRCSPRSGDLSVYWYQQSLDQGLQFLIQYYNGEERAKGNILERFSAQQFPDLHSELNLSSLELGDSALYFCASSPRQGVPYNEQFFGPGTRLTVL.